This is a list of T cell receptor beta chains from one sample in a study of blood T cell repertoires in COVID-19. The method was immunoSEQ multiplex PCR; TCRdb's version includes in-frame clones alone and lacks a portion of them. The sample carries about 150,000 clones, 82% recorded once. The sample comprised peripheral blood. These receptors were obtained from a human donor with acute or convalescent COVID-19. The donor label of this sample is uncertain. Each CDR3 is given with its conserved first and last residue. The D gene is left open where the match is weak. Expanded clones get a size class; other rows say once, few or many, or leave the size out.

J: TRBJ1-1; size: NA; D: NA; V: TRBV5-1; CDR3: CASNLEGGNTEAFF; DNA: TGCGCCAGCAACCTCGAAGGGGGGAACACTGAAGCTTTCTTT
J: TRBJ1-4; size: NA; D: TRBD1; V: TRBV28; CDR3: CASSSGTGAATNEKLFF; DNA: TGTGCCAGCAGTTCCGGGACAGGGGCTGCAACTAATGAAAAACTGTTTTTT
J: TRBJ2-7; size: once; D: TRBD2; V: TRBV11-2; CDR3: CASSYRTSGGTWEQYF; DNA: TGTGCCAGCAGCTATCGGACTAGCGGGGGGACCTGGGAGCAGTACTTC
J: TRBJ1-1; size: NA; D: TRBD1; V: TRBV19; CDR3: CASSIQGAPNTEAFF; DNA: TGTGCCAGTAGTATTCAGGGGGCGCCGAACACTGAAGCTTTCTTT
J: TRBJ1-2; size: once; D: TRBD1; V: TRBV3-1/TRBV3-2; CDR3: CASSLAGTANYGYTF; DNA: TGTGCCAGCAGCCTTGCCGGGACAGCCAACTATGGCTACACCTTC
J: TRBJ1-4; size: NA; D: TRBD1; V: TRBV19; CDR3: CASIDRGDEKLFF; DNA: TGTGCCAGTATTGACAGGGGAGATGAAAAACTGTTTTTT
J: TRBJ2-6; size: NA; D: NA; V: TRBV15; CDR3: CATSRVEFSGANVLTF; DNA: TGTGCCACCAGCAGAGTTGAGTTCTCTGGGGCCAACGTCCTGACTTTC
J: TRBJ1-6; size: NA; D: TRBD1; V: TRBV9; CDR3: CASSVEGTGDSPLHF; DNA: TGTGCCAGCAGCGTAGAAGGGACAGGGGACTCACCCCTCCACTTT
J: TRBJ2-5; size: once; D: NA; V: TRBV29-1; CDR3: CSVEGRQETQYF; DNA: TGCAGCGTTGAGGGGCGGCAAGAGACCCAGTACTTC
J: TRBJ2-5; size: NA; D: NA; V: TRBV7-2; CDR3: CASSVQPGVQETQYF; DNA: TGTGCCAGCAGTGTACAGCCGGGGGTACAAGAGACCCAGTACTTC
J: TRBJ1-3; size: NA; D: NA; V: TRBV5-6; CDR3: CASSLGLYSGNTIYF; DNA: TGTGCCAGCAGCTTGGGTCTGTACTCTGGAAACACCATATATTTT
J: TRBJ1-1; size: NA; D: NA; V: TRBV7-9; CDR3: CASRRGFTTEAFF; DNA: TGTGCCAGCAGAAGGGGGTTTACCACTGAAGCTTTCTTT
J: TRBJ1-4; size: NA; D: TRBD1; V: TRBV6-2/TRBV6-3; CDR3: CASSPGTGAAEKLFF; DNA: TGTGCCAGCAGTCCGGGGACAGGGGCGGCTGAAAAACTGTTTTTT
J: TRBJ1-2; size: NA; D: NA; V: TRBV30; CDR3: CAWSGGVGYTF; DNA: TGTGCCTGGAGTGGGGGCGTCGGCTACACCTTC
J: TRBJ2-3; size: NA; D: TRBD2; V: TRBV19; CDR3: CATHDGGAGTDTQYF; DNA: TGTGCCACCCATGACGGGGGGGCAGGGACAGATACGCAGTATTTT
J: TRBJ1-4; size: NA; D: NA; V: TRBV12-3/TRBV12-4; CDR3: CASSLETSKLFF; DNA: TGTGCCAGCAGTTTAGAAACTTCAAAACTGTTTTTT
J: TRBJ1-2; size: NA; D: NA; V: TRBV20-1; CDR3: CSASPIANYGYTF; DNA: TGCAGTGCTAGTCCTATAGCTAACTATGGCTACACCTTC
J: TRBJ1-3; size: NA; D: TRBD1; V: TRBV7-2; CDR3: CASSAYRGRSGNTIYF; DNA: TGTGCCAGCAGCGCCTACAGGGGCCGCTCTGGAAACACCATATATTTT
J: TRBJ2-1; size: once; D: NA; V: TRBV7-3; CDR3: CASSQDGGAHNEQFF; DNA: TGTGCCAGCAGCCAAGATGGGGGGGCGCACAATGAGCAGTTCTTC
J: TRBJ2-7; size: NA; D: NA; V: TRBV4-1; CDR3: CASSQDRESIYEQYF; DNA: TGCGCCAGCAGCCAAGATAGAGAGAGTATCTACGAGCAGTACTTC
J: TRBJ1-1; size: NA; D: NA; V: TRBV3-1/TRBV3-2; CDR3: CASSQNRETEAFF; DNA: TGTGCCAGCAGCCAAAACAGGGAGACTGAAGCTTTCTTT
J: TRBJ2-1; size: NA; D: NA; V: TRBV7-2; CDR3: CASSFSSYNEQFF; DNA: TGTGCCAGCAGCTTCAGCTCCTACAATGAGCAGTTCTTC
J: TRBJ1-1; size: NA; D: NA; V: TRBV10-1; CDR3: CARLGSQNTEAFF; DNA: TGCGCCAGGCTAGGCAGTCAGAACACTGAAGCTTTCTTT
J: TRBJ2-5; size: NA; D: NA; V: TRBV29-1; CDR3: CSASPPLDRKGGTQYF; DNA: TGCAGCGCTAGCCCCCCCCTCGACAGAAAGGGTGGGACCCAGTACTTC
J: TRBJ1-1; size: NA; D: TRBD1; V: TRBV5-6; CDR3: CASRLTGGTEAFF; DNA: TGTGCCAGCAGATTAACAGGGGGCACTGAAGCTTTCTTT
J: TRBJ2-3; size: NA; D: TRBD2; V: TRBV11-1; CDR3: CASSTSSGLTDTQYF; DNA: TGTGCCAGCAGCACATCTAGCGGGCTAACAGATACGCAGTATTTT
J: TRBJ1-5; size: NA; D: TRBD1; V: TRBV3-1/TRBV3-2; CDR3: CASSQTGGRGNQPQHF; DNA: TGTGCCAGCAGCCAAACAGGGGGTAGGGGCAATCAGCCCCAGCATTTT
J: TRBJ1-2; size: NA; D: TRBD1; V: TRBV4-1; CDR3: CASSPTGTGGSTIYGYTF; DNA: TGCGCCAGCAGCCCAACTGGGACAGGGGGCTCCACCATCTATGGCTACACCTTC
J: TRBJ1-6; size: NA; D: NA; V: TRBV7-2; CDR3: CASSLGGDNSPLHF; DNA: TGTGCCAGCAGCTTAGGTGGAGATAATTCACCCCTCCACTTT
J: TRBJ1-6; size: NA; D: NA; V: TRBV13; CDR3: CASSLGRGGLSNSPLHF; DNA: TGTGCCAGCAGCTTAGGAAGGGGTGGATTATCGAATTCACCCCTCCACTTT
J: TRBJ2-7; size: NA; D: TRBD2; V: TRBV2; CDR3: CASSVASGGSSYEQYF; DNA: TGTGCCAGCAGTGTGGCTAGCGGGGGGTCCTCCTACGAGCAGTACTTC
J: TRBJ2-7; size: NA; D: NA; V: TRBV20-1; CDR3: CSASIPGGIRYEQYF; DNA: TGCAGTGCTAGTATACCGGGGGGCATCCGATACGAGCAGTACTTC
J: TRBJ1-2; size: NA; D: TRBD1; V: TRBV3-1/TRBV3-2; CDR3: CASSQEGQGGGYTF; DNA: TGTGCCAGCAGCCAAGAGGGGCAGGGGGGAGGCTACACCTTC
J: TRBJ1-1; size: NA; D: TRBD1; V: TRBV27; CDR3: CASSTGGVSTEAFF; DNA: TGTGCCAGCAGTACAGGGGGCGTCAGCACTGAAGCTTTCTTT
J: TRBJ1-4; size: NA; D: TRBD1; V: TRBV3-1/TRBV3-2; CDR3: CASRGQGGEKLFF; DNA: TGTGCCAGCAGAGGACAGGGCGGCGAAAAACTGTTTTTT